Listed below are T cell receptor beta chains from one sample, sequenced in a study of cytomegalovirus exposure and HLA in healthy donors. The repertoire was sequenced with immunoSEQ multiplex PCR; TCRdb's copy has only in-frame clones and lacks some. This sample contains roughly 51,000 clones. The sequenced sample was PBMCs. The source of these receptors is a woman in her thirties or forties in good health and CMV-seronegative. Both conserved end residues are part of each CDR3. D genes are given only for firm matches.

J gene,D gene,V gene,CDR3 protein,CDR3 DNA
TRBJ2-5,-,TRBV5-1,CASSLTRQETQYF,TGCGCCAGCAGCTTGACTAGACAAGAGACCCAGTACTTC
TRBJ1-5,-,TRBV7-2,CASSLEPNQPQHF,TGTGCCAGCAGCTTAGAGCCAAATCAGCCCCAGCATTTT
TRBJ1-2,-,TRBV9,CASRNRVSGGYTF,TGTGCCAGCAGAAACAGGGTATCAGGAGGCTACACCTTC
TRBJ2-5,-,TRBV11-1,CASSLGLGENQYF,TGTGCCAGCAGCTTAGGGTTGGGAGAGAACCAGTACTTC
TRBJ1-1,-,TRBV30,CAWSVYGGYYTEAFF,TGTGCCTGGAGTGTATATGGGGGCTACTACACTGAAGCTTTCTTT
TRBJ1-6,TRBD1,TRBV18,CASLRYRDRDSPLHF,TGTGCCAGCTTACGCTACCGGGACAGGGATTCACCCCTCCACTTT
TRBJ1-4,-,TRBV5-1,CASSPGFVEKLFF,TGCGCCAGCAGCCCTGGCTTTGTGGAGAAACTGTTTTTT
TRBJ2-1,TRBD1,TRBV5-1,CASSLVGTGSYNEQFF,TGCGCCAGCAGCTTGGTCGGGACAGGATCTTACAATGAGCAGTTCTTC
TRBJ1-2,TRBD1,TRBV5-1,CASSEDRDGYTF,TGCGCCAGCAGCGAGGACAGGGATGGCTACACCTTC
TRBJ1-6,TRBD1,TRBV7-6,CASSLSDRAFGNSPLHF,TGTGCCAGCAGCCTCTCCGACAGGGCCTTTGGTAATTCACCCCTCCACTTT
TRBJ2-5,TRBD2,TRBV30,CAWSREGVKTQYF,TGTGCCTGGAGCCGGGAGGGAGTCAAGACCCAGTACTTC
TRBJ2-3,-,TRBV5-1,CACSLVQTVSTDTQYF,TGCGCCTGCAGCTTGGTACAGACCGTCAGCACAGATACGCAGTATTTT
TRBJ1-6,-,TRBV7-6,CASSLTGNNSPLHF,TGTGCCAGCAGCTTAACAGGGAATAATTCACCCCTCCACTTT
TRBJ2-7,-,TRBV9,CASSVDRDLGEQYF,TGTGCCAGCAGCGTTGACAGGGACTTAGGCGAGCAGTACTTC
TRBJ2-4,TRBD2,TRBV5-6,CASSNPLAGSVQYF,TGTGCCAGCAGCAACCCACTAGCGGGGAGCGTTCAGTACTTC
TRBJ1-2,TRBD1,TRBV18,CASSQDRVYGYTF,TGTGCCAGCTCACAGGACAGGGTCTATGGCTACACCTTC
TRBJ1-1,-,TRBV2,CASSDAWEAFF,TGTGCCAGCAGTGACGCCTGGGAGGCTTTCTTT
TRBJ1-3,TRBD1,TRBV7-9,CASSSSEGAYGNTIYF,TGTGCCAGCAGCTCCTCCGAGGGGGCTTATGGAAACACCATATATTTT
TRBJ1-1,-,TRBV7-9,CASSSRGSRAFF,TGTGCCAGCAGCTCACGCGGGTCCCGAGCTTTCTTT
TRBJ1-1,-,TRBV2,CAGAIRNTEAFF,TGTGCCGGGGCCATTCGGAACACTGAAGCTTTCTTT
TRBJ1-4,-,TRBV10-3,CASRGGVEKLFF,TGTGCCAGTAGGGGGGGAGTTGAAAAACTGTTTTTT
TRBJ1-1,TRBD1,TRBV2,CASINYGTGGTEAFF,TGTGCCAGCATTAACTACGGGACAGGGGGCACTGAAGCTTTCTTT
TRBJ2-7,TRBD2,TRBV5-1,CASRELAGAPEQYF,TGCGCCAGCAGAGAACTAGCGGGAGCTCCCGAGCAGTACTTC
TRBJ1-5,-,TRBV27,CASSLRGSYSNQPQHF,TGTGCCAGCAGTTTAAGGGGGTCTTATAGCAATCAGCCCCAGCATTTT
TRBJ1-3,-,TRBV29-1,CSVGRGSLYSGNTIYF,TGCAGCGTCGGGCGGGGAAGCCTATACTCTGGAAACACCATATATTTT
TRBJ1-2,TRBD1,TRBV25-1,CASSEYRTGRNYGYTF,TGTGCCAGCAGTGAATATAGGACAGGGCGAAACTATGGCTACACCTTC
TRBJ2-3,TRBD1,TRBV7-2,CASSPRMGQGAGDTQYF,TGTGCCAGCAGCCCACGTATGGGACAGGGGGCTGGAGATACGCAGTATTTT
TRBJ2-7,-,TRBV29-1,CSVGTGTSYEQYF,TGCAGCGTTGGAACAGGGACCTCCTACGAGCAGTACTTC
TRBJ2-1,-,TRBV9,CASSPDSANNEQFF,TGTGCCAGCAGCCCGGACAGCGCTAACAATGAGCAGTTCTTC